These 8 T cell receptor beta chains originate from one sample sequenced in a study of T cell clonality in common variable immunodeficiency. Regarding the study as a whole: In common variable immunodeficiency, TCR beta chains reportedly carried fewer deletions and N-nucleotide insertions.

No antigen is known for these receptors. Clones were read by immunoSEQ multiplex PCR, and TCRdb kept only the in-frame ones, dropping some. The repertoire has fewer than 30,000 clones, none seen only once; the ten largest take over 25%. Sequencing used peripheral blood mononuclear cells. All receptors come from a human donor with common variable immunodeficiency.

This clone was recorded at least ten times. The read is 3 residues too short to cover the CDR3 end, so that end is filled in from the germline J gene. The J gene is TRBJ2-1, the V gene TRBV5-1; D uncertain. V lost 0 bases and J 0 bases, leaving 7 bases between the germline ends. This CDR3 has 15 residues. The V gene's germline CDR1 is SGHRS and CDR2 YFSETQ. This CDR3 reads CASSLDHSSYNEQFF. CDR3 DNA (partial): TGCGCCAGCAGCTTGGACCACAGCTCCTACAATGAG.

This clone was observed a few times. Read sequence stops 3 residues before the CDR3 end, and the germline J gene provides the missing end. The J gene is TRBJ1-3, the V gene TRBV2; a weak D match, TRBD1 (5 bases). CDR3 length: 15 residues. Germline V CDR1 and CDR2: SNHLY, FYNNEI. V shed 7 bases and J shed 0 bases, with 13 bases lying between them. Incomplete CDR3 DNA: TGTGCCAGCACCTATAGGGGCAGCTCTGGAAACACC. Residues: CASTYRGSSGNT. The full CDR3 protein is CASTYRGSSGNTIYF.

Turning to this clone: The read halts 3 residues ahead of the CDR3 end, with the missing end drawn from the germline J gene. The chain employs TRBV7-2 and TRBJ1-3, with D unresolved. Germline V CDR1 and CDR2: SGHTA, FQGNSA. The V end lost 1 base, the J end lost 6 bases, and 13 bases lay between the germline ends. The CDR3 covers 15 residues. CDR3 protein: CASSLVTQVANTIYF. The sequenced CDR3 bases are TGTGCCAGCAGCTTAGTGACCCAGGTGGCAAACACC. Combining the CDR3 with reference TRBV7-2 and TRBJ1-3 gives the whole variable domain GAGVSQSPSNKVTEKGKDVELRCDPISGHTALYWYRQSLGQGLEFLIYFQGNSAPDKSGLPSDRFSAERTGGSVSTLTIQRTQQEDSAVYLCASSLVTQVANTIYFGEGSWLTVV.

This clone was recorded at least ten times. Coverage ceases 3 residues before the CDR3 finishes, and the germline J gene fills in the end. The V and J genes are TRBV5-4 and TRBJ1-3; D is possibly TRBD1 (6 bases). Germline CDR1 and CDR2: SGHNT and YYREEE (reference sequence). The CDR3 contains 14 residues. V was cut by 0 bases and J by 4 bases, with 8 bases left in between. The CDR3 DNA, read in part, is TGTGCCAGCAGCTTGGCAGGGGCCGGAAACACC. Its protein is CASSLAGAGNT. The whole CDR3 protein reads CASSLAGAGNTIYF.

This clone was seen a handful of times. The read terminates 3 residues ahead of where the CDR3 ends, so the germline J gene completes it. The V gene is TRBV7-9, the J gene TRBJ1-2; TRBD1 aligns across 7 bases. Germline V gene data show CDR1 as SEHNR and CDR2 as FQNEAQ (reference sequence). The CDR3 runs to 13 residues. CDR3 amino acids: CASSLGTGEGYTF. The covered CDR3 bases are TGTGCCAGCAGCTTAGGAACAGGGGAAGGC.

This clone was seen only a few times. The read ends 3 residues early relative to the CDR3; the germline J gene fills the gap. The chain recombines TRBV7-2 with TRBJ2-5, with no clear D. The length of the CDR3 is 13 residues. Germline CDR1 SGHTA, CDR2 FQGNSA. The V end was cut by 2 bases, the J end by 2 bases, with 6 bases between. CDR3 DNA (partial): TGTGCCAGCAGCTTAACCCGGCAAGAGACC. The encoded protein is CASSLTRQET. The whole CDR3 sequence reads CASSLTRQETQYF.

About this clone itself: The read ends 3 residues shy of where the CDR3 ends; the end is completed using the germline J gene. The V call is TRBV7-6, the J call TRBJ2-1, with 10 bases that match TRBD1. With 11 bases clipped from V and 7 bases from J, the junction kept 8 bases outside the gene matches. CDR3 length: 13 amino acids. CDR1 is SGHVS, CDR2 FNYEAQ, per germline. The part of the CDR3 DNA that was read is TGTGCCTCCGGGACAGGGGTCCTGAATGAG. Residues: CASGTGVLNE. The complete CDR3 protein is CASGTGVLNEQFF.

This clone has a handful of counts. The read halts 3 residues ahead of the CDR3 end, with the missing end drawn from the germline J gene. The genes are TRBV19 and TRBJ2-1; maybe TRBD2 (6 bases). CDR1 is LNHDA, CDR2 SQIVND, per germline (reference sequence). V gave up 3 bases and J gave up 9 bases, with 12 bases separating them. CDR3 length equals 13 residues. The CDR3 sequence is CASSMTRRGEQFF. CDR3 DNA (partial): TGTGCCAGTAGTATGACTAGACGGGGTGAG.